The 2 T cell receptor beta chains listed next were all sequenced from one sample in a study of post-analysis software for immune sequencing data. Overall study findings and caveats: About 5 TRBV segments, including TRBV5-6, TRBV5-1 and TRBV20-1, were more frequent in patients than controls.

These receptors have no known antigen. Prepared libraries of TCR beta cDNA carried unique molecular identifiers. TCRdb re-called the PCR reads through MiXCR, storing one row per CDR3 protein. The repertoire holds more than 500,000 distinct CDR3 sequences, around 36% seen once, with 6% in the top ten. The material sequenced was blood. These receptor sequences come from a girl aged 2-17 years with multiple sclerosis.

The CDR3 here is CASSSPGGGLSNQPQHF. The CDR3 nucleotides are TGTGCCAGCAGCTCTCCCGGGGGGGGGCTTAGCAATCAGCCCCAGCATTTT. The rearrangement links TRBV7-2 to TRBJ1-5, with a weak D call TRBD1 (6 bases). V shed 4 bases and J shed 0 bases, with 16 bases lying between them. The germline CDR1 and CDR2 sequences are SGHTA and FQGNSA. The CDR3 is made up of 17 amino acids.

The rearrangement joins TRBV5-1 to TRBJ2-6; 7 bases align to TRBD1. The CDR3 is 15 residues long. Germline trimming cut 6 bases from V and 0 bases from J; bases unmatched to any gene: 3. The V gene's germline CDR1 is SGHRS and CDR2 YFSETQ. As DNA, the CDR3 is TGCGCCAGCAACAGGGGCGCCTCTGGGGCCAACGTCCTGACTTTC. Protein product: CASNRGASGANVLTF.